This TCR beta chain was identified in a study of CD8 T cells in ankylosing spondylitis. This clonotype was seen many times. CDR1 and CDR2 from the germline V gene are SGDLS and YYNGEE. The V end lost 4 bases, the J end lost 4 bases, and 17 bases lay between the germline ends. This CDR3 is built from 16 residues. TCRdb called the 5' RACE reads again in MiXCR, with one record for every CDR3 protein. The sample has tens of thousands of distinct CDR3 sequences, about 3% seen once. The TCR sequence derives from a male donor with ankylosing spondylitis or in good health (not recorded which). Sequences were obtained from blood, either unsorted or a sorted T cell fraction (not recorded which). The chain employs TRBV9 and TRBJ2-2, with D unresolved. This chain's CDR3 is CASSPDIGLRTGELFF. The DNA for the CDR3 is TGTGCCAGCAGCCCAGATATTGGGTTACGCACCGGGGAGCTGTTTTTT.